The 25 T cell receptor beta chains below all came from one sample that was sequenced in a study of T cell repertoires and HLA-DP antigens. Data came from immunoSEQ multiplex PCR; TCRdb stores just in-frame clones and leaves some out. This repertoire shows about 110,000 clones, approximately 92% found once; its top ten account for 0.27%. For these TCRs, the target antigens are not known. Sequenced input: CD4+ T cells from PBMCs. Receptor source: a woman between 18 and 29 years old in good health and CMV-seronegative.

This CDR3 reads CAIPLTGGSYNEQFF. CDR3 nucleotides: TGTGCCATTCCCCTTACAGGGGGCTCCTACAATGAGCAGTTCTTC. The rearrangement links TRBV7-9 to TRBJ2-1; TRBD1 aligns across 8 bases. This CDR3 has 15 residues. The V gene end was trimmed by 10 bases and the J gene end by 0 bases; junction bases not matched to a gene: 8. Germline V gene lookup returns CDR1 SEHNR and CDR2 FQNEAQ (reference sequence).

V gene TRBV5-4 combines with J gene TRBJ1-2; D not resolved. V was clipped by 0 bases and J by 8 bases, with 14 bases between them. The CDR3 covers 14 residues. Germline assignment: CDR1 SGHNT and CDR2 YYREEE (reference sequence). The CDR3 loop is CASSLVGRNQGYTF. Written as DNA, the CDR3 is TGTGCCAGCAGCTTGGTCGGTCGCAACCAAGGCTACACCTTC.

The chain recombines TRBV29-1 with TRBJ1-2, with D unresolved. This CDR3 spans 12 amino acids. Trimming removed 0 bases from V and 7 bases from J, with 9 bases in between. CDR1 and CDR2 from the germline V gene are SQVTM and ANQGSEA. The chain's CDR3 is CSVEDHNRGYTF. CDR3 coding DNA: TGCAGCGTTGAAGATCATAACCGTGGCTACACCTTC. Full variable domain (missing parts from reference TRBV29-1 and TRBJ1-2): SAVISQKPSRDICQRGTSLTIQCQVDSQVTMMFWYRQQPGQSLTLIATANQGSEATYESGFVIDKFPISRPNLTFSTLTVSNMSPEDSSIYLCSVEDHNRGYTFGSGTRLTVV.

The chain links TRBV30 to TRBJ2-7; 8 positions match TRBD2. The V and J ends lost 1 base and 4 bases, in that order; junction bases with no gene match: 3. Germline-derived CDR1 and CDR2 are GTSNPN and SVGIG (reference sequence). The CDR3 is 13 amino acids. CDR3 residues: CAWSAGLEYEQYF. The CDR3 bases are TGTGCCTGGAGTGCGGGACTAGAATACGAGCAGTACTTC.

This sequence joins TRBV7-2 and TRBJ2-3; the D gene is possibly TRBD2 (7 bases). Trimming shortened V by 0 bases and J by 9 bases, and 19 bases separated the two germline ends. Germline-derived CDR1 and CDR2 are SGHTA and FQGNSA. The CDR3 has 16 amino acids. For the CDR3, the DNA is TGTGCCAGCAGCTTAGCGCTTGCTAGCGGCGGGACAACGCAGTATTTT. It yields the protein CASSLALASGGTTQYF.

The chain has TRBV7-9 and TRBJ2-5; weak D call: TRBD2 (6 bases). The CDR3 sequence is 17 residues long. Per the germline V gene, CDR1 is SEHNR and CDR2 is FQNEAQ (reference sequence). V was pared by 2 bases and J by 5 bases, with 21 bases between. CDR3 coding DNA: TGTGCCAGCAGCTTAACTATGACTCGGAGGGGCCCGGAGACCCAGTACTTC. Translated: CASSLTMTRRGPETQYF.

CDR3 coding DNA: TGTGCCAGCAGTTCGGGGGGGCTTCACAATGAGCAGTTCTTC. Residues: CASSSGGLHNEQFF. This chain links TRBV6-6 with TRBJ2-1, with 8 positions matching TRBD2. The CDR3 extends over 14 amino acids. J lost 5 bases, V lost 4 bases, and 4 bases had no gene match. The germline V gene has CDR1 MNHNY and CDR2 SVGAGI (reference sequence).

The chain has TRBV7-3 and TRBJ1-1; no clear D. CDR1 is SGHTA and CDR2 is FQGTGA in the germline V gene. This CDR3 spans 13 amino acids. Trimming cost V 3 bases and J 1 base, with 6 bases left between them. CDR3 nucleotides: TGTGCCAGCAGCTTCCGCGGGAACACTGAAGCTTTCTTT. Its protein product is CASSFRGNTEAFF. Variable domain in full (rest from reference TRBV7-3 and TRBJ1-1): GAGVSQTPSNKVTEKGKYVELRCDPISGHTALYWYRQSLGQGPEFLIYFQGTGAADDSGLPNDRFFAVRPEGSVSTLKIQRTERGDSAVYLCASSFRGNTEAFFGQGTRLTVV.

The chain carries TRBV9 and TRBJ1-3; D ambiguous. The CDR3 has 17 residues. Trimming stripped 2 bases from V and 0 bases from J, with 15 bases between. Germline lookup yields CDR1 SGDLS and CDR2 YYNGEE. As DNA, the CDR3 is TGTGCCAGCAGCGTTGGCAGGACGACATTCTCTGGAAACACCATATATTTT. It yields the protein CASSVGRTTFSGNTIYF.

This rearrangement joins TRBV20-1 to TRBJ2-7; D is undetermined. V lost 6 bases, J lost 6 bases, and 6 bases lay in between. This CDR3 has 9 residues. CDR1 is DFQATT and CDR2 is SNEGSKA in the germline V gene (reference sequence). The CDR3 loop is CSALGEQYV. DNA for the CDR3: TGCAGTGCCCTCGGCGAGCAGTACGTC.

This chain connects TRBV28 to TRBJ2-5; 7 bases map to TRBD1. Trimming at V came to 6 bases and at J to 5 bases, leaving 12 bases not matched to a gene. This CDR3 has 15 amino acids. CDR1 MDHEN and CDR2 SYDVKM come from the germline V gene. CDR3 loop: CASRRKIQGRETQYF. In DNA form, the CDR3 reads TGTGCCAGCAGACGAAAAATACAGGGGCGCGAGACCCAGTACTTC.

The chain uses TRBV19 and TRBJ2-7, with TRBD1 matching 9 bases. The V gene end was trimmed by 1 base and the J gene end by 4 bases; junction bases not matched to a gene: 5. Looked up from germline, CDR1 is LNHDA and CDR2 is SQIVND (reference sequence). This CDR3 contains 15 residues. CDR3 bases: TGTGCCAGTAGTATAGTGGACAGGGGAGCATACGAGCAGTACTTC. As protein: CASSIVDRGAYEQYF.

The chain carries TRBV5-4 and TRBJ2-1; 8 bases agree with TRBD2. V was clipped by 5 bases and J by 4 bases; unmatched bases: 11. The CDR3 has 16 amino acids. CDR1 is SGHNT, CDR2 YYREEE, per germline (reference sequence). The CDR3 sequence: CASRPVGTRGYNEQFF. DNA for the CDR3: TGTGCCAGCAGACCTGTTGGGACTAGGGGATACAATGAGCAGTTCTTC.

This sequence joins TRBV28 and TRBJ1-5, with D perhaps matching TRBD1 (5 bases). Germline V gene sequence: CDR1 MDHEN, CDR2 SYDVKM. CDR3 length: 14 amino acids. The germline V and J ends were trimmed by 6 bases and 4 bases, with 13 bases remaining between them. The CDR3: CASSTTEINQPQHF. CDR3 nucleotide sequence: TGTGCCAGCAGCACGACAGAAATAAATCAGCCCCAGCATTTT.

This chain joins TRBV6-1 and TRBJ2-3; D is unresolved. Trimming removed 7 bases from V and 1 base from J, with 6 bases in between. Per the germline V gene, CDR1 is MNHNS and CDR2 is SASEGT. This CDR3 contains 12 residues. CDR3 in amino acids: CASTRRTDTQYF. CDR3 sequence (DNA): TGTGCCAGCACGCGGCGCACAGATACGCAGTATTTT.

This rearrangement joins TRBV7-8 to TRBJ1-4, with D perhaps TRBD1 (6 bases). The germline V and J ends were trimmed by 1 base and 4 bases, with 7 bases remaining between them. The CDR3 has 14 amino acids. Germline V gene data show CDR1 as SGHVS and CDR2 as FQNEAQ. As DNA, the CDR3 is TGTGCCAGCAGCTTAGAGGGGGGTAATGAAAAACTGTTTTTT. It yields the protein CASSLEGGNEKLFF. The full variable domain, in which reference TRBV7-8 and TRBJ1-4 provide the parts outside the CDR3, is GAGVSQSPRYKVAKRGQDVALRCDPISGHVSLFWYQQALGQGPEFLTYFQNEAQLDKSGLPSDRFFAERPEGSVSTLKIQRTQQEDSAVYLCASSLEGGNEKLFFGSGTQLSVL.

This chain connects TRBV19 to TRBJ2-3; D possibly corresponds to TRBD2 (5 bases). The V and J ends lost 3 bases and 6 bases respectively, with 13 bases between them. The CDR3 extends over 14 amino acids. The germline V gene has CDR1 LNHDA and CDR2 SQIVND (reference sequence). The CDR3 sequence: CASSINNRRDTQYF. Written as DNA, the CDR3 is TGTGCCAGTAGTATCAACAACCGGAGGGATACGCAGTATTTT.

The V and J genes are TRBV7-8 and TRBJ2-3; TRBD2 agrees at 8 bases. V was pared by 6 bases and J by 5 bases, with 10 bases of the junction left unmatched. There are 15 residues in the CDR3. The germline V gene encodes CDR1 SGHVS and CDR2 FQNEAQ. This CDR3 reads CASRHTGTSKDTQYF. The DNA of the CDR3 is TGTGCCAGCAGGCACACCGGGACTAGTAAAGATACGCAGTATTTT.

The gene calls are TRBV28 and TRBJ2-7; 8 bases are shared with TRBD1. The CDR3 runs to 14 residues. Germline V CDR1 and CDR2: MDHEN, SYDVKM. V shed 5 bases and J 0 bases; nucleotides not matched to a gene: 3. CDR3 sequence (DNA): TGTGCCAGCAGTGGGGACAGGAGCTCCTACGAGCAGTACGTC. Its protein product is CASSGDRSSYEQYV.

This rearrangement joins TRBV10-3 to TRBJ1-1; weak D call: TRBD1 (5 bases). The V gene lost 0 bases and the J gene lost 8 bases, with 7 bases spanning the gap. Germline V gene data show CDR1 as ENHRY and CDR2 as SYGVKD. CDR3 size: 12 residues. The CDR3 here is CAISESDREAFF. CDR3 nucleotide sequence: TGTGCCATCAGTGAGTCAGACAGAGAAGCTTTCTTT.

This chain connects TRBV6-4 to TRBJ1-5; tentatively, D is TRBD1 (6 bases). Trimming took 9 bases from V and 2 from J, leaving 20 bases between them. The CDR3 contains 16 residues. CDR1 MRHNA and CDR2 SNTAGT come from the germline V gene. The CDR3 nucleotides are TGTGCCAGGCCTCAGGGGCAGGGGCGAGGCAATCAGCCCCAGCATTTT. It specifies CARPQGQGRGNQPQHF.

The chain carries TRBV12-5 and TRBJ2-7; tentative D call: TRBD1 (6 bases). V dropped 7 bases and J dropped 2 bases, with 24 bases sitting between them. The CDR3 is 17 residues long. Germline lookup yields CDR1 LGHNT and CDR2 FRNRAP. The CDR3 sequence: CASDKGSGDGETYEQYV. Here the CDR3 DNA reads TGTGCTAGTGACAAGGGATCAGGGGACGGTGAGACCTACGAGCAGTACGTC.

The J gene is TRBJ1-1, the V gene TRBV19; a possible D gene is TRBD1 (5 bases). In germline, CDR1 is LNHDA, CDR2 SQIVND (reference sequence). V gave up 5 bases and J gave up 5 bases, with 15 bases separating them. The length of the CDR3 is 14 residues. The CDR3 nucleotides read TGTGCCAGTAGTCCATATATAGGGGTGACTGAAGCTTTCTTT. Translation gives CASSPYIGVTEAFF. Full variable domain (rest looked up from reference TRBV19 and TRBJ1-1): DGGITQSPKYLFRKEGQNVTLSCEQNLNHDAMYWYRQDPGQGLRLIYYSQIVNDFQKGDIAEGYSVSREKKESFPLTVTSAQKNPTAFYLCASSPYIGVTEAFFGQGTRLTVV.

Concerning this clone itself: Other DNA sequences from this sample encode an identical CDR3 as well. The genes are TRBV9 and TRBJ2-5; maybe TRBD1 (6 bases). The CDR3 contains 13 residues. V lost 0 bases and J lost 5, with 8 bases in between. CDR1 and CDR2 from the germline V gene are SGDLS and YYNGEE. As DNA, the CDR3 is TGTGCCAGCAGCGTAGGTCAGGGGGAGACCCAGTACTTC. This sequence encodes CASSVGQGETQYF.

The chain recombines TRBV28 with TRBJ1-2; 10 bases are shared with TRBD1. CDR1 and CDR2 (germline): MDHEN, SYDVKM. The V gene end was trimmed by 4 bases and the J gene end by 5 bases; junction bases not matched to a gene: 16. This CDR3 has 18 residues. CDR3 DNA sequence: TGTGCCAGCAGTTCCCCCGGGACAGGGGCTCCGTCTTGGTATGGCTACACCTTC. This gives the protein CASSSPGTGAPSWYGYTF.